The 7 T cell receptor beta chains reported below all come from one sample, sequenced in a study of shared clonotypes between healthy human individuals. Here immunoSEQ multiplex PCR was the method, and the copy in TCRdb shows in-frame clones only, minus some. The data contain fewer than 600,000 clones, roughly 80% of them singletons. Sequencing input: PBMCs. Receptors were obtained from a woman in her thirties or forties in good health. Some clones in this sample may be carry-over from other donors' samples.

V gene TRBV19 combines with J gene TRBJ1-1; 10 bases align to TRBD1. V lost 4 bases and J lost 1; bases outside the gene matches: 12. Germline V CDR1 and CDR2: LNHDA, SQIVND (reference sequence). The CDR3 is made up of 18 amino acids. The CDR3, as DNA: TGTGCCAGTAGTAATGAGGTGACAGGGGGCAGAGGGAACACTGAAGCTTTCTTT. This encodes CASSNEVTGGRGNTEAFF.

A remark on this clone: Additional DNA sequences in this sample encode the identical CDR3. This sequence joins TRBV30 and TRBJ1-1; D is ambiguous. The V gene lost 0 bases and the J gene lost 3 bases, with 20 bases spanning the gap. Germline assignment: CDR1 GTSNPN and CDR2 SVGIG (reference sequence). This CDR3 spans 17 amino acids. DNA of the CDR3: TGTGCCTGGAGTGTACCCCCCAGAGGGCGAGGAGACACTGAAGCTTTCTTT. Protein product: CAWSVPPRGRGDTEAFF.

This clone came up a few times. In nucleotides, the CDR3 is TGCGCCAGCAGCCAATCGTGGGGGGATCCCTACGAGCAGTACTTC. Translating it yields CASSQSWGDPYEQYF. The chain is built from TRBV5-1 and TRBJ2-7, with TRBD2 as a possible D gene (6 bases). The CDR3 covers 15 residues. V lost 4 bases and J lost 2, with 16 bases in between. Germline CDR1 and CDR2: SGHRS and YFSETQ.

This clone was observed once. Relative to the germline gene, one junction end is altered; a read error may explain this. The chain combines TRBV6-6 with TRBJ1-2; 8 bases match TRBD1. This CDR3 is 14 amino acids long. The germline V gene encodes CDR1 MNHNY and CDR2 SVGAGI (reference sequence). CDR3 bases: TGTGCCAGCAGTTACTCGCAGACAGGGGATATCTTCCCCTTC. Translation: CASSYSQTGDIFPF.

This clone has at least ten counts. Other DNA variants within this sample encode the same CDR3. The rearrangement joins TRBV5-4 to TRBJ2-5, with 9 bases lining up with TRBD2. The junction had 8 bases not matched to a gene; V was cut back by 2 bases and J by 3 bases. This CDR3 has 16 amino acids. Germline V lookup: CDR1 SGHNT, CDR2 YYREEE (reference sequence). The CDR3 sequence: CASSFGGRASKETQYF. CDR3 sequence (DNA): TGTGCCAGCAGCTTCGGCGGGAGGGCCTCGAAAGAGACCCAGTACTTC.

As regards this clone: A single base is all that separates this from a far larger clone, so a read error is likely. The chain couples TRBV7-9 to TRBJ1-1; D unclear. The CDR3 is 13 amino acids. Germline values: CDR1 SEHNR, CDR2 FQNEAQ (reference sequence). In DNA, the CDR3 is TGTGCCAGCAGCTTAGGTGTGAACACTGAAGCTTCCTTT. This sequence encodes CASSLGVNTEASF.

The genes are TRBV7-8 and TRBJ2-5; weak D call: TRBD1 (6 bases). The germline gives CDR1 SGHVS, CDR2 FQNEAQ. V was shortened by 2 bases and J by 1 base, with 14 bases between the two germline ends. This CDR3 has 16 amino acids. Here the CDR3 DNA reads TGTGCCAGCAGCTTATTGGACAGTAGATTCCAAGAGACCCAGTACTTC. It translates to CASSLLDSRFQETQYF.